This T cell receptor (beta chain) was recorded in a study of shared clonotypes between healthy human individuals. Note on this clone: Its target is unknown.

Looked up from germline, CDR1 is SGHRS and CDR2 is YFSETQ. The CDR3 consists of 16 residues. Between the trimmed V and J ends, which lost 4 bases and 2 bases, there was a span of 17 bases. Whole-study findings and limits: Generally, naive subsets came out with larger estimated richness than memory subsets. Tissue TCR repertoires likely differ from these blood-only repertoires.

Clones were read by immunoSEQ multiplex PCR, and TCRdb kept only the in-frame ones, dropping some. Of about 1.5 million clones in the sample, 95% to 99% were seen once. The clonotype comes from a man aged 30 to 45 in good health. The sequencing sample was made of naive CD4+ T cells sorted from blood. The subset here: CD45RA+ positively selected. This sequence joins TRBV5-1 and TRBJ2-3; possibly TRBD1 or TRBD2 for D (5 bases each). The CDR3 DNA is TGCGCCAGCAGCATCAGGGAGTATGGCTACACAGATACGCAGTATTTT. Protein sequence: CASSIREYGYTDTQYF.